This T cell receptor (beta chain) was sequenced during a study of blood T cell repertoires in COVID-19. Study context: Researchers got acute and convalescent COVID-19 samples from the United States, Italy and Spain. T cells, B-cell-depleted T cells, or PBMCs provided the cDNA or gDNA that served as material.

Germline CDR1 is MNHEY and CDR2 is SVGAGI. Trimming took 5 bases from V and 3 from J, leaving 13 bases between them. The CDR3 loop spans 14 amino acids. In the original processing: Reference gene primer amplification gave estimated nucleated cell counts. Using immunoSEQ multiplex PCR, the repertoire was profiled, and TCRdb retains in-frame clones only, with some absent. V and J calls plus clone size are reproduced from that table; the DNA served to infer D and trimming. The data show 200,000 to 300,000 clones, over 75% seen once. Specimen: peripheral blood. The sequence came from a woman aged 80 or older with acute or convalescent COVID-19. This chain joins TRBV6-5 and TRBJ1-2; D call uncertain. This CDR3 reads CASSPRVSDYGYTF. In DNA, the CDR3 is TGTGCCAGCAGTCCTCGGGTCTCGGACTATGGCTACACCTTC.